One and the same sample provided the 30 T cell receptor beta chains below, sequenced in a study of identical twins. TCRdb processed the 5' RACE reads anew with MiXCR; each CDR3 protein has one entry. The sample contains 1.5 million to 2 million distinct CDR3 sequences, less than 35% of which appear only once. What was sequenced was cord blood. The receptors stem from a newborn girl in good health.

This clonotype was picked up a small number of times. The chain combines TRBV20-1 with TRBJ2-6, with D tentatively TRBD1 (6 bases). V was cut by 6 bases and J by 2 bases, with 14 bases left in between. The CDR3 consists of 15 residues. Germline loops: CDR1 DFQATT, CDR2 SNEGSKA (reference sequence). Written as DNA, the CDR3 is TGCAGTGCCAGACTACAGGGCGCTGGGGCCAACGTCCTGACTTTC. Translation: CSARLQGAGANVLTF.

The chain links TRBV20-1 to TRBJ1-6; TRBD1 is a possible D gene (6 bases). The germline V gene has CDR1 DFQATT and CDR2 SNEGSKA (reference sequence). Trimming removed 3 bases at V and 13 bases at J, with 16 bases between. This CDR3 is built from 13 residues. The CDR3 spells CSASRTVESPLHF. The CDR3 nucleotides are TGCAGTGCTAGTCGGACAGTCGAGTCCCCCCTCCACTTT.

The chain has TRBV4-1 and TRBJ2-3, with 8 bases fitting TRBD2. The CDR3 is 16 residues long. With 5 bases clipped from V and 4 bases from J, the junction kept 11 bases outside the gene matches. The germline V gene encodes CDR1 MGHRA and CDR2 YSYEKL. The CDR3 DNA reads TGCGCCAGCAGCGAGAGGGCGGGGACTAGAGCAGATACGCAGTATTTT. Residues: CASSERAGTRADTQYF.

This clonotype has at least ten counts. V usage is TRBV10-3 and J usage is TRBJ1-1, with D tentatively TRBD1 (5 bases). The V gene lost 2 bases and the J gene lost 1 base, with 5 bases spanning the gap. The CDR3 loop spans 13 amino acids. The germline CDR1 and CDR2 sequences are ENHRY and SYGVKD. The CDR3 spells CAISERGNTEAFF. The CDR3 DNA is TGTGCCATCAGTGAGAGGGGGAACACTGAAGCTTTCTTT.

The V gene is TRBV29-1, the J gene TRBJ1-1; D not certain. Germline assignment: CDR1 SQVTM and CDR2 ANQGSEA. With 5 bases removed from V and 11 bases from J, the gap between germline ends came to 18 bases. The CDR3 covers 12 residues. This CDR3 is CSVKGLRVRAFF. The CDR3 DNA reads as TGCAGCGTTAAAGGGTTAAGGGTGCGGGCTTTCTTT. Using reference TRBV29-1 and TRBJ1-1 for the parts outside the CDR3, the full variable domain is SAVISQKPSRDICQRGTSLTIQCQVDSQVTMMFWYRQQPGQSLTLIATANQGSEATYESGFVIDKFPISRPNLTFSTLTVSNMSPEDSSIYLCSVKGLRVRAFFGQGTRLTVV.

In regard to this clonotype: The CDR3 does not close with the conserved phenylalanine or tryptophan, likely indicating a read error. This chain connects TRBV29-1 to TRBJ1-2, with TRBD1 as a possible D gene (6 bases). V was trimmed by 6 bases and J by 4 bases, leaving 12 bases between them. CDR3 length: 12 residues. CDR1 is SQVTM, CDR2 ANQGSEA, per germline. DNA for the CDR3: TGCAGCGTCCCGACAGGCCCCTATGGCTACACCTTA. Its translation is CSVPTGPYGYTL.

The rearrangement uses TRBV6-1 and TRBJ2-7; D uncertain. V lost 7 bases and J lost 0, with 10 bases in between. CDR1 is MNHNS and CDR2 is SASEGT in the germline V gene. This CDR3 has 13 amino acids. The CDR3 coding sequence is TGTGCCAGCACCAGCTACAGCTCCTACGAGCAGTACTTC. Amino acids: CASTSYSSYEQYF.

This clonotype was observed many times. This chain joins TRBV12-3 or TRBV12-4 and TRBJ1-2; D might be TRBD1 (6 bases). Trimming took off 5 bases at V and 4 bases at J, with 11 bases between the two ends. This CDR3 spans 13 amino acids. CDR3 region: CASSPDSFYGYTF. Written as DNA, the CDR3 is TGTGCCAGCAGTCCGGACAGTTTCTATGGCTACACCTTC.

The CDR3 sequence is CASSLNAGTSVNNEQFF. DNA of the CDR3: TGCGCCAGCAGCCTGAACGCCGGGACTAGCGTTAACAATGAGCAGTTCTTC. The chain links TRBV4-1 to TRBJ2-1; 10 bases match TRBD2. This CDR3 has 17 residues. Trimming cost V 4 bases and J 5 bases; bases outside gene matches: 11. Germline V gene lookup returns CDR1 MGHRA and CDR2 YSYEKL.

The CDR3 DNA sequence: TGCGCCAGCAGCATGACAGGGGGGTACTCCTACAATGAGCAGTTCTTC. Protein: CASSMTGGYSYNEQFF. The rearrangement joins TRBV5-1 to TRBJ2-1; the match to TRBD1 covers 9 bases. V lost 4 bases to trimming and J lost 0 bases; unmatched junction nucleotides: 5. Per the germline V gene, CDR1 is SGHRS and CDR2 is YFSETQ. The CDR3 runs 16 residues.

V gene TRBV29-1 combines with J gene TRBJ1-1; unclear D gene. Germline V gene data show CDR1 as SQVTM and CDR2 as ANQGSEA. Trimming took 4 bases from V and 1 from J, leaving 7 bases between them. The CDR3 extends over 12 amino acids. The CDR3 region has the DNA TGCAGCGTTGGAAACGGGAACACTGAAGCTTTCTTT. Translated, it gives CSVGNGNTEAFF. The whole variable domain, filled in from reference TRBV29-1 and TRBJ1-1, reads SAVISQKPSRDICQRGTSLTIQCQVDSQVTMMFWYRQQPGQSLTLIATANQGSEATYESGFVIDKFPISRPNLTFSTLTVSNMSPEDSSIYLCSVGNGNTEAFFGQGTRLTVV.

This clonotype was observed a few times. The chain joins TRBV20-1 to TRBJ1-5; D is ambiguous. CDR3 length: 15 amino acids. V was cut by 1 base and J by 5 bases, with 15 bases left in between. Germline V CDR1 and CDR2: DFQATT, SNEGSKA (reference sequence). The DNA of the CDR3 is TGCAGTGCTAGAGTTGTGTTTCCCACCGATCAGCCCCAGCATTTT. Its translation: CSARVVFPTDQPQHF.

The chain recombines TRBV20-1 with TRBJ2-4; 9 bases agree with TRBD2. The CDR3 runs 17 residues. The junction had 6 bases not matched to a gene; V was cut back by 0 bases and J by 0 bases. Germline V lookup: CDR1 DFQATT, CDR2 SNEGSKA (reference sequence). CDR3 in DNA: TGCAGTGCTAGAGAGCGGGAGGGCCTTCTAGCCAAAAACATTCAGTACTTC. This gives the protein CSAREREGLLAKNIQYF.

This clonotype was recorded at least ten times. J is TRBJ2-7 and V is TRBV12-3 or TRBV12-4; D ambiguous. Trimming removed 8 bases at V and 4 bases at J, with 6 bases between. The CDR3 extends over 10 amino acids. For the CDR3, the DNA is TGTGCCAGCGGGATTTACGAGCAGTACTTC. Protein: CASGIYEQYF.

The chain links TRBV7-9 to TRBJ1-4; D call uncertain. V was trimmed by 4 bases and J by 0 bases, leaving 9 bases between them. Germline V gene sequence: CDR1 SEHNR, CDR2 FQNEAQ (reference sequence). The length of the CDR3 is 15 residues. The CDR3 is CASSYLTTTNEKLFF. CDR3 nucleotide sequence: TGTGCCAGCAGCTATCTGACAACAACTAATGAAAAACTGTTTTTT.

Turning to this clonotype: A single base separates this from a much larger clone, so it may be a read error. The rearrangement uses TRBV20-1 and TRBJ2-1, with D uncertain. V lost 4 bases to trimming and J lost 10 bases, with 17 bases between them. Germline CDR1 is DFQATT and CDR2 is SNEGSKA (reference sequence). This CDR3 is built from 13 residues. CDR3 loop: CSATDSSSYEQFF. CDR3 nucleotide sequence: TGCAGTGCTACGGATTCGAGCTCCTACGAGCAGTTCTTC.

This chain links TRBV27 with TRBJ2-3; 11 bases fit TRBD2. The CDR3 contains 15 residues. Trimming at V came to 7 bases and at J to 4 bases, leaving 7 bases not matched to a gene. The germline V gene has CDR1 MNHEY and CDR2 SMNVEV (reference sequence). This CDR3 reads CASMELAGVADTQYF. CDR3 sequence (DNA): TGTGCCAGCATGGAACTAGCGGGAGTAGCAGATACGCAGTATTTT.

The chain is built from TRBV2 and TRBJ2-5; perhaps TRBD2 as D (5 bases). CDR1 and CDR2 (germline): SNHLY, FYNNEI. Trimming removed 8 bases from V and 3 bases from J, with 13 bases in between. The CDR3 covers 13 residues. For the CDR3, the DNA is TGTGCCAGCCTAAGATCAGCGGAAGAGACCCAGTACTTC. It translates to CASLRSAEETQYF.

This clonotype was observed a few times. V usage is TRBV12-3 or TRBV12-4 and J usage is TRBJ2-5, with 9 bases aligning to TRBD2. CDR3 length equals 17 residues. V trimming: 6 bases; J trimming: 5 bases; junction bases outside the gene matches: 16. The CDR3 is CASSLNYPGLAWETQYF. The CDR3 nucleotides read TGTGCCAGCAGCCTGAATTATCCGGGACTAGCCTGGGAGACCCAGTACTTC.

This clonotype appeared a few times. The chain joins TRBV4-1 to TRBJ2-7, with TRBD1 matching over 8 bases. CDR1 and CDR2 from the germline V gene are MGHRA and YSYEKL. V shed 1 base and J 5 bases; nucleotides not matched to a gene: 7. The CDR3 is made up of 15 amino acids. For the CDR3, the DNA is TGCGCCAGCAGCCAAGTACCCAGGGGGCTCAACGAGCAGTACTTC. Amino acid sequence: CASSQVPRGLNEQYF.

The table lists this clonotype with a few counts. This chain uses TRBV6-6 with TRBJ1-5; perhaps TRBD1 as D (5 bases). The CDR3 runs to 17 residues. V lost 2 bases to trimming and J lost 0 bases, with 14 bases between them. CDR1 is MNHNY, CDR2 SVGAGI, per germline (reference sequence). Here the CDR3 DNA reads TGTGCCAGCAGTTACCCATCGACAGTATATAGCAATCAGCCCCAGCATTTT. Residues: CASSYPSTVYSNQPQHF.

V and J are TRBV18 and TRBJ2-7; TRBD2 matches at 10 bases. With 2 bases clipped from V and 5 bases from J, the junction kept 9 bases outside the gene matches. The V gene's germline CDR1 is KGHSH and CDR2 LQKENI. This CDR3 has 16 residues. The CDR3 sequence: CASSPRPIAGGHEQYF. CDR3 sequence (DNA): TGTGCCAGCTCACCAAGGCCGATAGCGGGGGGTCACGAGCAGTACTTC.

J is TRBJ2-7 and V is TRBV20-1; 11 bases map to TRBD2. Looked up from germline, CDR1 is DFQATT and CDR2 is SNEGSKA (reference sequence). Trimming removed 5 bases from V and 0 bases from J; junction bases left unmatched: 9. The length of the CDR3 is 16 residues. CDR3 in amino acids: CSAQSGTSGHSYEQYF. For the CDR3, the DNA is TGCAGTGCTCAGTCCGGGACTAGCGGACACTCCTACGAGCAGTACTTC.

The chain is built from TRBV24-1 and TRBJ2-1; 9 bases match TRBD2. The CDR3 loop spans 15 amino acids. Germline V gene lookup returns CDR1 KGHDR and CDR2 SFDVKD. Trimming cost V 2 bases and J 8 bases; bases outside gene matches: 6. The CDR3 DNA follows: TGTGCCACCAGTGATTATAGCGGGAGCGTGGATGAGCAGTTCTTC. Its protein is CATSDYSGSVDEQFF.

The chain joins TRBV20-1 to TRBJ2-2; 14 nucleotides match TRBD2. V was pared by 4 bases and J by 3 bases, with 1 base of the junction left unmatched. The CDR3 extends over 15 amino acids. The germline V gene has CDR1 DFQATT and CDR2 SNEGSKA (reference sequence). CDR3 sequence (DNA): TGCAGTGCTACGGGACTAGCGGGGGACACCGGGGAGCTGTTTTTT. Amino acid sequence: CSATGLAGDTGELFF.

In its sample, this clonotype was seen a few times. The J gene is TRBJ2-3, the V gene TRBV12-3 or TRBV12-4, with D possibly matching TRBD1 (5 bases). The CDR3 loop spans 16 amino acids. Between the trimmed V and J ends, which lost 2 bases and 9 bases, there was a span of 21 bases. The CDR3 bases are TGTGCCAGCAGTTTAAGGGCGGTTTTGGGGCCCTACACGCAGTATTTT. Translated: CASSLRAVLGPYTQYF.

This clonotype was observed a handful of times. The chain links TRBV20-1 to TRBJ2-5, with D maybe TRBD1 (6 bases). CDR1 and CDR2 (germline): DFQATT, SNEGSKA (reference sequence). The CDR3 spans 11 residues. CDR3 sequence reads: CSIDRQETQYF. The CDR3 region has the DNA TGCAGCATAGACAGGCAAGAGACCCAGTACTTC.

A few counts support this clonotype. The gene calls are TRBV2 and TRBJ2-5; D gene uncertain. The V end lost 7 bases, the J end lost 5 bases, and 11 bases lay between the germline ends. In germline, CDR1 is SNHLY, CDR2 FYNNEI. The CDR3 has 12 residues. This chain's CDR3 is CASMYGEETQYF. The CDR3 coding sequence is TGTGCCAGCATGTACGGAGAGGAGACCCAGTACTTC.

The V gene is TRBV24-1, the J gene TRBJ1-2; the D is unclear. The CDR3 runs 14 residues. V was pared by 3 bases and J by 5 bases, with 12 bases between. Germline V gives CDR1 KGHDR, CDR2 SFDVKD. CDR3 bases: TGTGCCACCAGTGATCCCCCCCAGGTTTATGGCTACACCTTC. Translation gives CATSDPPQVYGYTF.

The chain combines TRBV3-1 with TRBJ1-1, with unresolved D. The V end was cut by 6 bases, the J end by 4 bases, with 12 bases between. Germline CDR1 LGHDT, CDR2 YNNKEL (reference sequence). The CDR3 spans 13 residues. This CDR3 is CASRFEGGTEAFF. The CDR3 coding sequence is TGTGCCAGCAGGTTCGAGGGTGGCACTGAAGCTTTCTTT.